The entry below describes one T cell receptor (beta chain). The sample belongs to a study of T cells in Graves' hyperthyroidism and ophthalmopathy. Amplification of TCR beta CDR3 regions was performed using RNA transcripts as template. The HTBI primer set served for first-round RT-PCR of the TCR CDR3. One entry per CDR3 protein results from TCRdb running MiXCR on the multiplex PCR reads. This sample carries 50,000 to 75,000 distinct CDR3 sequences, roughly 49% of them seen once, and the ten largest clones take around an eighth. This sequence was found in a woman aged 25-40 years with Graves' ophthalmopathy. The specimen was blood.

CDR3 sequence: CASSPSLTGTGNTIYF. Written as DNA, the CDR3 is TGTGCCAGCAGTCCCTCCCTGACAGGCACGGGAAACACCATATATTTT. V is TRBV27 and J is TRBJ1-3; D perhaps matches TRBD1 (6 bases). Germline V CDR1 and CDR2: MNHEY, SMNVEV (reference sequence). Trimming pared 5 bases from V and 4 bases from J, leaving 18 bases between. This CDR3 has 16 residues.